This T cell receptor beta chain was recovered during a study of blood T cells in healthy people across ages. It was with a sample-barcoded 5' primer and a J-beta primer mix that a second PCR of roughly 7 to 12 cycles was run. In TCRdb, the 5' RACE reads were re-called with MiXCR into one record per CDR3 protein. This table has 1.5 million to 2 million distinct CDR3 sequences, 30% to 40% appearing once. This clonotype was seen only a few times. The germline gives CDR1 SGHDT, CDR2 YYEEEE. This CDR3 has 13 amino acids. The source is a human donor in good health. Sample: blood. The chain combines TRBV5-6 with TRBJ2-5; TRBD1 is a possible D gene (5 bases). The end of the DNA is better explained by TRBJ2-7, so the J call may be wrong. The CDR3 DNA sequence: TGTGCCAGCAGCTTGTCGACAGCTTACGAGCAGTACTTC. Its translation is CASSLSTAYEQYF.